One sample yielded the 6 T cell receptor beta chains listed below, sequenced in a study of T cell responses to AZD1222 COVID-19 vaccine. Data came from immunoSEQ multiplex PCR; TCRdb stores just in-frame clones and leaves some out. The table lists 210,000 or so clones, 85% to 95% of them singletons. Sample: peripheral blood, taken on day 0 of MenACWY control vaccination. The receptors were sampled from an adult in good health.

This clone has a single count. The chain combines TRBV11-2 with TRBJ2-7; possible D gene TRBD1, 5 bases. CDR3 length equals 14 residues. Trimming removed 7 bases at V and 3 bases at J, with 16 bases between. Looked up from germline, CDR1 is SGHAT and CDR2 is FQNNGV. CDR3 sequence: CASKLRAGFYEQYF. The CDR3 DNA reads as TGTGCCAGCAAGCTTAGGGCAGGGTTCTACGAGCAGTACTTC. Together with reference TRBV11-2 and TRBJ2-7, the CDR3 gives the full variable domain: EAGVAQSPRYKIIEKRQSVAFWCNPISGHATLYWYQQILGQGPKLLIQFQNNGVVDDSQLPKDRFSAERLKGVDSTLKIQPAKLEDSAVYLCASKLRAGFYEQYFGPGTRLTVT.

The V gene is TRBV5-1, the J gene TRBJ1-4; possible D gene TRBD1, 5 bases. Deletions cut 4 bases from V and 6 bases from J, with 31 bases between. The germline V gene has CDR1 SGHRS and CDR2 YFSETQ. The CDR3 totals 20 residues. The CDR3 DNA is TGCGCCAGCAGCCGTCCCTCGGTCGCAGGGACCGGGGAGGAGTATGAAAAACTGTTTTTT. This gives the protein CASSRPSVAGTGEEYEKLFF.

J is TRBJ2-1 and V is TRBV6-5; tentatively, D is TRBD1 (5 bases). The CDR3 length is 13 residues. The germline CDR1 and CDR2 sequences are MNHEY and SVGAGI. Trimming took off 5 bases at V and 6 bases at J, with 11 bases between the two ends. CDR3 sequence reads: CASSINRGNEQFF. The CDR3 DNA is TGTGCCAGCAGTATAAATAGGGGCAATGAGCAGTTCTTC.

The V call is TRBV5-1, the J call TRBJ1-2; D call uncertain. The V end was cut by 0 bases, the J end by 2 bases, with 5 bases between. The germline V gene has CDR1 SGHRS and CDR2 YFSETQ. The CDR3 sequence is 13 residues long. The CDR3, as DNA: TGCGCCAGCAGCTTGGATCAAAACTATGGCTACACCTTC. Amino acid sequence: CASSLDQNYGYTF.

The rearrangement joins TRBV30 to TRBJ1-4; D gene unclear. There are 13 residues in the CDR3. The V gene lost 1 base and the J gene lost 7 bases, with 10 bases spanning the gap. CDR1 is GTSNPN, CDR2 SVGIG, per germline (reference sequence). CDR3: CAWSEGISEKLFF. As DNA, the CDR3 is TGTGCCTGGAGTGAAGGGATCAGTGAAAAACTGTTTTTT.

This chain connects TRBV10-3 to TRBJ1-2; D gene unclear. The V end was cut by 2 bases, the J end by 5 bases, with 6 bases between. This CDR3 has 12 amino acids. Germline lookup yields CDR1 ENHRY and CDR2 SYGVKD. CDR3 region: CAISEGTYGYTF. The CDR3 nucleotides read TGTGCCATCAGTGAGGGAACATATGGCTACACCTTC.